This entry lists 14 T cell receptor beta chains sequenced from one sample in a study of blood T cell repertoires in COVID-19. Data came from immunoSEQ multiplex PCR; TCRdb stores just in-frame clones and leaves some out. The sample records 150,000 or so clones, 70% to 90% being singletons. The sample comprised peripheral blood. The origin of the receptors is a human donor in a cohort sampled during active COVID-19.

This clone showed up many times. In nucleotides, the CDR3 is TGTGCCAGCAGCCAAAGCGGGGGGGCCCACGGGGAGCTGTTTTTT. This gives the protein CASSQSGGAHGELFF. The chain recombines TRBV7-2 with TRBJ2-2; 10 nucleotides line up with TRBD2. Germline V CDR1 and CDR2: SGHTA, FQGNSA. The CDR3 length is 15 residues. Unmatched junction bases numbered 7, after V lost 5 bases and J lost 7 bases.

In its sample, this clone was seen once. The chain combines TRBV27 with TRBJ1-1; 7 nucleotides agree with TRBD1. With V trimmed by 5 bases and J by 2 bases, 8 bases remained unmatched. CDR3 size: 15 residues. Looked up from germline, CDR1 is MNHEY and CDR2 is SMNVEV (reference sequence). CDR3 coding DNA: TGTGCCAGCAGTCTGGGGACAGCCAGTAACACTGAAGCTTTCTTT. It encodes CASSLGTASNTEAFF.

About this clone: The same CDR3 is also encoded by other DNA sequences in this sample. The chain has TRBV12-3 or TRBV12-4 and TRBJ1-2; perhaps TRBD1 as D (5 bases). The CDR3 extends over 13 amino acids. V shed 4 bases and J shed 3 bases, with 9 bases lying between them. CDR3 coding DNA: TGTGCCAGCAGTTCAGGGCTTTACTATGGCTACACCTTC. Translated: CASSSGLYYGYTF.

The chain recombines TRBV19 with TRBJ2-5; 7 bases match TRBD1. The CDR3 sequence is 15 residues long. With V trimmed by 6 bases and J by 3 bases, 10 bases remained unmatched. The germline gives CDR1 LNHDA, CDR2 SQIVND (reference sequence). CDR3 sequence: CASSRATGTEETQYF. DNA of the CDR3: TGTGCCAGTAGCCGAGCCACCGGGACAGAAGAGACCCAGTACTTC. Full variable domain (rest looked up from reference TRBV19 and TRBJ2-5): DGGITQSPKYLFRKEGQNVTLSCEQNLNHDAMYWYRQDPGQGLRLIYYSQIVNDFQKGDIAEGYSVSREKKESFPLTVTSAQKNPTAFYLCASSRATGTEETQYFGPGTRLLVL.

This rearrangement joins TRBV6-5 to TRBJ1-1; D is perhaps TRBD1 (5 bases). Per the germline V gene, CDR1 is MNHEY and CDR2 is SVGAGI. Trimming left V 7 bases short and J 1 base short, with 16 bases between. The CDR3 loop spans 15 amino acids. Here the CDR3 DNA reads TGTGCCAGCACCACCTCCGCGGGGGGGAACACTGAAGCTTTCTTT. This gives the protein CASTTSAGGNTEAFF.

V usage is TRBV28 and J usage is TRBJ1-5; 10 bases are a match to TRBD1. CDR1 MDHEN and CDR2 SYDVKM come from the germline V gene. This CDR3 has 16 residues. The V and J ends lost 5 bases and 5 bases, in that order; junction bases with no gene match: 9. The CDR3 spells CASSSPGQGRDQPQHF. CDR3 DNA: TGTGCCAGCAGTAGCCCGGGACAGGGGAGAGATCAGCCCCAGCATTTT.

The genes are TRBV7-9 and TRBJ1-1; no firm D call. Between the trimmed V and J ends, which lost 6 bases and 11 bases, there was a span of 19 bases. CDR1 and CDR2 from the germline V gene are SEHNR and FQNEAQ (reference sequence). The CDR3 loop spans 13 amino acids. The CDR3 here is CASRPSPVAGAFF. As DNA, the CDR3 is TGTGCCAGCAGGCCCAGTCCGGTGGCCGGGGCTTTCTTT.

This CDR3 is CASSNAAGANVLTF. The DNA of the CDR3 is TGTGCCAGCAGTAACGCGGCTGGGGCCAACGTCCTGACTTTC. The rearrangement links TRBV6-2 or TRBV6-3 to TRBJ2-6; D is undetermined. Germline CDR1 and CDR2: MNHEY and SVGEGT. The V gene lost 5 bases and the J gene lost 2 bases, with 7 bases spanning the gap. This CDR3 contains 14 residues.

As to this clone: The identical CDR3 is also encoded by other nucleotide sequences in the sample. The chain employs TRBV2 and TRBJ1-2, with D hard to call. Trimming stripped 1 base from V and 2 bases from J, with 5 bases between. Germline CDR1 and CDR2: SNHLY and FYNNEI. This CDR3 spans 13 amino acids. The CDR3 region is CASSEDRNYGYTF. The CDR3 DNA is TGTGCCAGCAGTGAAGATCGGAACTATGGCTACACCTTC.

J is TRBJ1-2 and V is TRBV11-2; no reliable D call. CDR3 size: 14 residues. Germline V lookup: CDR1 SGHAT, CDR2 FQNNGV. The germline V and J ends were trimmed by 5 bases and 6 bases, with 16 bases remaining between them. The CDR3 is CASSPPLRRDGYTF. The CDR3 DNA follows: TGTGCCAGCAGCCCACCGCTGAGACGGGATGGCTACACCTTC.

This sequence joins TRBV19 and TRBJ1-5; the D gene is possibly TRBD1 (6 bases). Trimming pared 5 bases from V and 7 bases from J, leaving 18 bases between. Germline CDR1 is LNHDA and CDR2 is SQIVND (reference sequence). The CDR3 sequence is 15 residues long. The CDR3 DNA reads TGTGCCAGTAGTGCCACACAGGGAGGGGTGCAGCCCCAGCATTTT. Translated, it gives CASSATQGGVQPQHF.

This clone has a single count. The CDR3 DNA follows: TGTGCCAGCAGTTTCGCACAGGGTGGCACTGAAGCTTTCTTT. Its protein is CASSFAQGGTEAFF. The V gene is TRBV28, the J gene TRBJ1-1; D perhaps matches TRBD1 (6 bases). The V gene's germline CDR1 is MDHEN and CDR2 SYDVKM. Trimming removed 3 bases at V and 4 bases at J, with 12 bases between. This CDR3 has 14 residues.

This chain joins TRBV24-1 and TRBJ2-2, with D maybe TRBD1 (5 bases). Germline V CDR1 and CDR2: KGHDR, SFDVKD. This CDR3 comprises 15 residues. V lost 2 bases and J lost 5, with 11 bases in between. As DNA, the CDR3 is TGTGCCACCAGTGATTCGACAGAGGAGACCGGGGAGCTGTTTTTT. It specifies CATSDSTEETGELFF.

The chain has TRBV28 and TRBJ1-2, with D perhaps TRBD1 (5 bases). V was clipped by 5 bases and J by 4 bases, with 14 bases between them. CDR3 size: 14 residues. The germline V gene encodes CDR1 MDHEN and CDR2 SYDVKM. The CDR3 region has the DNA TGTGCCAGCAGTCCGGGGCGGGGGACCTATGGCTACACCTTC. Its protein is CASSPGRGTYGYTF.